One sample yielded the 20 T cell receptor beta chains listed below, sequenced in a study of T cell responses to AZD1222 COVID-19 vaccine. Some clones are missing from TCRdb's copy, which holds only in-frame ones; the method was immunoSEQ multiplex PCR. The table lists 95,000 to 100,000 clones, roughly 84% of them singletons. The source material was peripheral blood, sampled on day 0 of AZD1222 vaccination. Receptors were obtained from an adult in good health.

The genes are TRBV10-3 and TRBJ2-7, with 11 bases lining up with TRBD2. CDR1 is ENHRY, CDR2 SYGVKD, per germline. This CDR3 spans 17 amino acids. V gave up 6 bases and J gave up 4 bases; unmatched junction bases: 14. CDR3 residues: CAIRGLGTSGTNYEQYF. The DNA of the CDR3 is TGTGCCATCAGAGGCTTGGGGACTAGCGGTACTAATTACGAGCAGTACTTC.

This clone was seen a single time. This chain connects TRBV5-1 to TRBJ1-4; D uncertain. V dropped 0 bases and J dropped 2 bases, with 8 bases sitting between them. The CDR3 is 15 residues long. Germline CDR1 and CDR2: SGHRS and YFSETQ. The CDR3 DNA follows: TGCGCCAGCAGCTTGGGTCGTCAGACTAATGAAAAACTGTTTTTT. Translation: CASSLGRQTNEKLFF.

This clone was picked up one time. This chain links TRBV13 with TRBJ1-3; D unclear. Trimming stripped 6 bases from V and 2 bases from J, with 11 bases between. The CDR3 covers 14 residues. Looked up from germline, CDR1 is PRHDT and CDR2 is FYEKMQ (reference sequence). The CDR3, as DNA: TGTGCCAGCAGTGAGGAGTTTACTGGAAACACCATATATTTT. Protein: CASSEEFTGNTIYF.

As for this clone: The identical CDR3 is also encoded by other nucleotide sequences in the sample. The chain carries TRBV28 and TRBJ2-7, with D maybe TRBD2 (5 bases). The CDR3 runs to 11 residues. V gave up 8 bases and J gave up 1 base, with 6 bases separating them. Germline CDR1 reads MDHEN; CDR2 reads SYDVKM. The chain's CDR3 is CASRGSYEQYF. DNA for the CDR3: TGTGCCAGCCGGGGTTCCTACGAGCAGTACTTC.

V usage is TRBV30 and J usage is TRBJ1-1; 10 nucleotides align to TRBD1. Losses at the gene ends were 2 bases for V and 4 bases for J; bases not matched to a gene: 7. Germline CDR1 and CDR2: GTSNPN and SVGIG (reference sequence). CDR3 length: 15 amino acids. CDR3 amino acids: CAWSHRGDRGTEAFF. DNA of the CDR3: TGTGCCTGGAGTCACCGGGGGGACAGGGGCACTGAAGCTTTCTTT.

The chain combines TRBV28 with TRBJ2-3; maybe TRBD2 (6 bases). This CDR3 region has 13 residues. Trimming removed 7 bases from V and 3 bases from J, with 11 bases in between. Germline V gives CDR1 MDHEN, CDR2 SYDVKM. The DNA of the CDR3 is TGTGCCAGCAACCCTGGAGGGACAGATACGCAGTATTTT. Its translation is CASNPGGTDTQYF.

This clone was observed a handful of times. J is TRBJ1-1 and V is TRBV27; maybe TRBD1 (6 bases). V was clipped by 8 bases and J by 5 bases, with 15 bases between them. Germline-derived CDR1 and CDR2 are MNHEY and SMNVEV (reference sequence). This CDR3 contains 13 residues. The CDR3 sequence is CASLPTGGTEAFF. As DNA, the CDR3 is TGTGCCAGCCTCCCGACAGGCGGGACTGAAGCTTTCTTT.

The J gene is TRBJ2-2, the V gene TRBV7-2; no clear D gene. The V gene lost 0 bases and the J gene lost 8 bases, with 7 bases spanning the gap. Germline values: CDR1 SGHTA, CDR2 FQGNSA. The CDR3 sequence is 13 residues long. The chain's CDR3 is CASSLAVMGELFF. In DNA form, the CDR3 reads TGTGCCAGCAGCTTAGCTGTCATGGGGGAGCTGTTTTTT.

This rearrangement joins TRBV7-3 to TRBJ2-2, with 9 bases fitting TRBD1. This CDR3 has 16 amino acids. CDR1 is SGHTA and CDR2 is FQGTGA in the germline V gene. The junction had 10 bases not matched to a gene; V was cut back by 5 bases and J by 6 bases. The CDR3 sequence: CASSLGTGRRPGELFF. DNA of the CDR3: TGTGCCAGCAGCCTCGGGACAGGGAGGCGTCCCGGGGAGCTGTTTTTT.

V and J are TRBV28 and TRBJ1-1; maybe TRBD1 (5 bases). This CDR3 has 12 residues. V lost 5 bases and J lost 5, with 9 bases in between. The germline gives CDR1 MDHEN, CDR2 SYDVKM. The DNA for the CDR3 is TGTGCCAGCAGTCCCGGGGGGACTGAAGCTTTCTTT. Encoded protein: CASSPGGTEAFF.

CDR3 in amino acids: CASSEEGQGYEETQYF. The CDR3 coding sequence is TGTGCCAGCAGTGAAGAGGGACAGGGATACGAAGAGACCCAGTACTTC. The rearrangement joins TRBV6-1 to TRBJ2-5; TRBD1 agrees at 9 bases. CDR3 length: 16 residues. With 1 base clipped from V and 3 bases from J, the junction kept 6 bases outside the gene matches. CDR1 is MNHNS and CDR2 is SASEGT in the germline V gene.

The genes are TRBV19 and TRBJ1-2; the D gene is possibly TRBD1 (5 bases). V lost 5 bases, J lost 3 bases, and 13 bases lay in between. Germline lookup yields CDR1 LNHDA and CDR2 SQIVND (reference sequence). The CDR3 runs to 14 residues. The CDR3 loop reads CASSVGQGDYGYTF. The CDR3 DNA follows: TGTGCCAGTAGTGTGGGCCAGGGTGACTATGGCTACACCTTC.

The rearrangement links TRBV28 to TRBJ2-7, with TRBD1 matching over 10 bases. CDR3 size: 14 residues. CDR1 and CDR2 from the germline V gene are MDHEN and SYDVKM. V shed 6 bases, J shed 3 bases, and the junction held 5 bases outside the gene matches. The CDR3 DNA reads as TGTGCCAGCAGGTGGGACAGGGGAAACTACGAGCAGTACTTC. Translated: CASRWDRGNYEQYF.

The V call is TRBV19, the J call TRBJ1-5; D unclear. Trimming cost V 2 bases and J 4 bases, with 9 bases left between them. CDR3 length: 14 amino acids. CDR1 is LNHDA, CDR2 SQIVND, per germline (reference sequence). CDR3 DNA: TGTGCCAGTAGTATAAATCTCCCTAATCAGCCCCAGCATTTT. Protein product: CASSINLPNQPQHF.

The chain joins TRBV7-3 to TRBJ2-1, with 7 bases lining up with TRBD2. Germline V gene sequence: CDR1 SGHTA, CDR2 FQGTGA. The CDR3 runs 13 residues. Trimming took 4 bases from V and 5 from J; bases not matched to a gene: 2. The CDR3 region is CASSSREDNEQFF. The CDR3 region has the DNA TGTGCCAGCAGCTCCCGGGAGGACAATGAGCAGTTCTTC.

The chain employs TRBV5-1 and TRBJ1-4; possibly TRBD1 for D (5 bases). The V end was cut by 8 bases, the J end by 5 bases, with 13 bases between. In germline, CDR1 is SGHRS, CDR2 YFSETQ. The CDR3 extends over 13 amino acids. The CDR3, as DNA: TGCGCCAGTTCGACAGCGGGGAATGAAAAACTGTTTTTT. It codes for CASSTAGNEKLFF.

CDR3 sequence: CASSPKGLSGEKLFF. For the CDR3, the DNA is TGCGCCAGCAGCCCAAAGGGACTATCAGGGGAAAAACTGTTTTTT. The chain has TRBV4-1 and TRBJ1-4; possibly TRBD1 for D (5 bases). Trimming stripped 4 bases from V and 8 bases from J, with 17 bases between. CDR1 is MGHRA, CDR2 YSYEKL, per germline. This CDR3 comprises 15 residues.

The chain carries TRBV10-3 and TRBJ2-5; 7 bases align to TRBD2. The CDR3 contains 15 residues. The J segment lost 2 bases and the V segment lost 0 bases, leaving 3 bases of the junction unmatched. Germline lookup yields CDR1 ENHRY and CDR2 SYGVKD. CDR3 nucleotide sequence: TGTGCCATCAGTGAGTCAGCTAGCGGACAAGAGACCCAGTACTTC. This codes for CAISESASGQETQYF.

The sample holds one count of this clone. This chain connects TRBV28 to TRBJ2-7; TRBD2 might be the D (5 bases). CDR3 length: 14 residues. Germline V gene sequence: CDR1 MDHEN, CDR2 SYDVKM. V was pared by 6 bases and J by 2 bases, with 14 bases between. In DNA, the CDR3 is TGTGCCAGCAGAAGGCTAGCCAAAACCTACGAGCAGTACTTC. Translating gives CASRRLAKTYEQYF.

The chain couples TRBV18 to TRBJ1-2; possibly TRBD1 for D (6 bases). This CDR3 is 17 amino acids long. V was trimmed by 6 bases and J by 4 bases, leaving 24 bases between them. Germline loops: CDR1 KGHSH, CDR2 LQKENI. CDR3 loop: CASSHRFTGIYSYGYTF. Written as DNA, the CDR3 is TGTGCCAGCTCCCACCGATTTACAGGGATTTACAGCTATGGCTACACCTTC.